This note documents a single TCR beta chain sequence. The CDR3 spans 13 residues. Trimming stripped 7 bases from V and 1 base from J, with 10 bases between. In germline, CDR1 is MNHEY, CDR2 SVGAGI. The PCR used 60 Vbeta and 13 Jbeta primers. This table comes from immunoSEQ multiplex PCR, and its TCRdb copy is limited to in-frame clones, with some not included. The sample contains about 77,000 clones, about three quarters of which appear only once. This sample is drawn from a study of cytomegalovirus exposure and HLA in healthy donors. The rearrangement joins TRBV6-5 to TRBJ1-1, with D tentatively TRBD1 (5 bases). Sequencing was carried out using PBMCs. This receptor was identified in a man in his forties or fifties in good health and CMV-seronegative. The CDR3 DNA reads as TGTGCCAGCAAAAGGGGAGGGAACACTGAAGCTTTCTTT. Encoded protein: CASKRGGNTEAFF.